The source of this TCR beta chain is a study of response to subunit inactivated influenza vaccine. Whole-study findings and limits: Only a handful of new T cells, the authors suggested, are recruited with each seasonal influenza vaccination.

This CDR3 comprises 22 residues. Per the germline V gene, CDR1 is MGHRA and CDR2 is YSYEKL. V lost 3 bases, J lost 5 bases, and 23 bases stayed unmatched. TCRdb re-analysed the RT-PCR reads in MiXCR, keeping a single row per CDR3 protein. Found here are about 580,000 distinct CDR3 sequences, 13% to 15% of them singletons; the top ten hold roughly 10%. As concerns this clonotype: What it binds is not known.

Sequencing used PBMCs from blood, obtained about 11 days after vaccination. The rearrangement joins TRBV4-1 to TRBJ2-3, with TRBD2 matching over 13 bases. This receptor was obtained from a man aged 45 to 65 who received an inactivated influenza vaccine. The CDR3 bases are TGCGCCAGCAGCCATGGGACGGGGCGGATCGGAAGGACTAGCGGGAGATTAGATACGCAGTATTTT. Its protein is CASSHGTGRIGRTSGRLDTQYF.